What follows describes a single T cell receptor (beta chain). The antigen remains unidentified. The data were taken from a study of identical twins. Notes on the study in general: Alpha sequences out of frame and shared by twins had excess low generation probability. Insertions were fewer in abundant cord blood beta clonotypes, whereas memory repertoires showed none of this pattern. Compared with models, monozygotic twins showed more out-of-frame TCR alpha sharing.

Template switching, a step in the protocol, added a universal primer site, and cDNA carried unique molecular identifiers. TCRdb itself ran the 5' RACE reads through MiXCR, one entry per CDR3 protein. The sample consists of 690,000 or so distinct CDR3 sequences, 8% to 9% of them appearing once. The same data also went into a second study, on yellow fever vaccine responses in identical twins.

The clonotype comes from a young woman in good health. The sequenced sample consisted of PBMCs.

The DNA for the CDR3 is TGCAGTGCTAGATATCAGGGGGGCACCGGGGAGCTGTTTTTT. It is translated as CSARYQGGTGELFF. V gene TRBV20-1 combines with J gene TRBJ2-2; D is possibly TRBD1 (7 bases). This CDR3 spans 14 amino acids. V was trimmed by 2 bases and J by 4 bases, leaving 11 bases between them. Per the germline V gene, CDR1 is DFQATT and CDR2 is SNEGSKA (reference sequence).